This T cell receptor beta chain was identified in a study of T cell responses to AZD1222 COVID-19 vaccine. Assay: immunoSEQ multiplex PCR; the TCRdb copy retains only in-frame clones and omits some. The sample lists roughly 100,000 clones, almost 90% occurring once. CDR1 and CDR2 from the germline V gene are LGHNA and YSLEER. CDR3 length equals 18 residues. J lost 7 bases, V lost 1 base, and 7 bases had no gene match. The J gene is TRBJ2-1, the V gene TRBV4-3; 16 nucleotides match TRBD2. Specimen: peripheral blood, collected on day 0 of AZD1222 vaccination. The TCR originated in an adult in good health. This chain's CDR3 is CASSQAAGTSGRVNEQFF. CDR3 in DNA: TGCGCCAGCAGCCAAGCCGCCGGGACTAGCGGGAGGGTGAATGAGCAGTTCTTC.